A single sample is the source of the 32 T cell receptor beta chains below, sequenced in a study of T cells in tuberculosis. Sequencing was performed with immunoSEQ multiplex PCR; in TCRdb, only in-frame clones are kept and a portion is missing. Seen here are roughly 44,000 clones, about 95% observed once, and the top ten hold roughly 7%. Material: PBMCs. All receptors derive from a donor aged 10-35 years with latent tuberculosis or without tuberculosis infection.

V usage is TRBV30 and J usage is TRBJ1-1, with 8 nucleotides matching TRBD1. The length of the CDR3 is 14 residues. V was pared by 0 bases and J by 5 bases, with 5 bases of the junction left unmatched. Germline V lookup: CDR1 GTSNPN, CDR2 SVGIG (reference sequence). CDR3 residues: CAWSVSGGGTEAFF. The CDR3 DNA reads as TGTGCCTGGAGTGTATCAGGGGGCGGAACTGAAGCTTTCTTT.

The genes are TRBV27 and TRBJ2-1, with 12 bases identical to TRBD2. The V gene end was trimmed by 5 bases and the J gene end by 9 bases; junction bases not matched to a gene: 8. This CDR3 region has 15 residues. Germline-derived CDR1 and CDR2 are MNHEY and SMNVEV (reference sequence). CDR3 residues: CASSPLAGGPGEQFF. The CDR3, as DNA: TGTGCCAGCAGTCCCCTAGCGGGAGGGCCTGGTGAGCAGTTCTTC.

This sequence joins TRBV19 and TRBJ1-1; TRBD1 matches at 8 bases. Germline CDR1 LNHDA, CDR2 SQIVND (reference sequence). There are 14 residues in the CDR3. Germline trimming cut 8 bases from V and 4 bases from J; bases unmatched to any gene: 9. In DNA form, the CDR3 reads TGTGCCAGTGCGACAGGGGTTTTATTCACTGAAGCTTTCTTT. This encodes CASATGVLFTEAFF. The full variable domain, rest sourced from reference TRBV19 and TRBJ1-1, is DGGITQSPKYLFRKEGQNVTLSCEQNLNHDAMYWYRQDPGQGLRLIYYSQIVNDFQKGDIAEGYSVSREKKESFPLTVTSAQKNPTAFYLCASATGVLFTEAFFGQGTRLTVV.

The CDR3 loop is CASSRRTENTEAFF. Here the CDR3 DNA reads TGTGCCAGCTCCCGGAGGACAGAGAACACTGAAGCTTTCTTT. The chain links TRBV18 to TRBJ1-1; maybe TRBD1 (6 bases). The CDR3 extends over 14 amino acids. The V gene lost 6 bases and the J gene lost 1 base, with 12 bases spanning the gap. Germline-derived CDR1 and CDR2 are KGHSH and LQKENI.

This clone showed up just once. V gene TRBV9 combines with J gene TRBJ1-5; 9 positions match TRBD1. There are 15 residues in the CDR3. CDR1 is SGDLS, CDR2 YYNGEE, per germline. The trim removed 2 bases at V and 5 bases at J, leaving 5 bases unmatched. The CDR3: CASSVDWDRDQPQHF. CDR3 coding DNA: TGTGCCAGCAGCGTTGACTGGGACAGGGATCAGCCCCAGCATTTT.

V is TRBV7-5 and J is TRBJ2-7; the table assigns TRBD1, which was not confirmed against the DNA. TRBV7-5 is a listed pseudogene. The CDR3 length is 15 residues. The CDR3 nucleotides are TGTGCCCTCCGGGGCATAACAGGGAAGTCAAGCGAGCAGTACTTC. Translating it yields CALRGITGKSSEQYF.

This chain connects TRBV5-4 to TRBJ2-7; the D gene is possibly TRBD1 (6 bases). V lost 0 bases and J lost 6, with 22 bases in between. The CDR3 covers 17 residues. CDR1 is SGHNT and CDR2 is YYREEE in the germline V gene (reference sequence). The CDR3 protein is CASSLAEGPGQGIEQYF. The CDR3 DNA reads TGTGCCAGCAGCTTGGCTGAGGGGCCTGGGCAGGGGATCGAGCAGTACTTC.

The CDR3 DNA sequence: TGTGCCAGCAGCTTTCCGGGACAGCCGGGACTAGCGGGGGACAATGAGCAGTTCTTC. Encoded protein: CASSFPGQPGLAGDNEQFF. V usage is TRBV7-9 and J usage is TRBJ2-1; 14 nucleotides align to TRBD2. This CDR3 comprises 19 residues. From germline, CDR1 is SEHNR and CDR2 FQNEAQ (reference sequence). J lost 5 bases, V lost 3 bases, and 12 bases had no gene match.

This chain joins TRBV4-1 and TRBJ1-1, with 8 bases matching TRBD1. V lost 4 bases, J lost 4 bases, and 5 bases stayed unmatched. The germline CDR1 and CDR2 sequences are MGHRA and YSYEKL. This CDR3 is 14 amino acids long. CDR3 amino acids: CASSPATGGTEAFF. CDR3 DNA sequence: TGCGCCAGCAGCCCTGCAACAGGGGGCACTGAAGCTTTCTTT.

The chain carries TRBV7-9 and TRBJ1-2; D may be TRBD1 (5 bases). V was pared by 7 bases and J by 1 base, with 10 bases between. Germline CDR1 SEHNR, CDR2 FQNEAQ (reference sequence). There are 13 residues in the CDR3. CDR3 protein: CASIPDSNYGYTF. CDR3 nucleotide sequence: TGTGCCAGCATCCCCGACAGTAACTATGGCTACACCTTC.

The chain employs TRBV5-8 and TRBJ1-1, with D hard to call. The CDR3 extends over 13 amino acids. CDR1 and CDR2 from the germline V gene are SGHTS and YDEGEE. Trimming took off 0 bases at V and 7 bases at J, with 10 bases between the two ends. The CDR3 nucleotides are TGTGCCAGCAGCTTGGTTGGGCGGGGTGAAGCTTTCTTT. Translation gives CASSLVGRGEAFF.

The chain combines TRBV5-1 with TRBJ2-5; D possibly corresponds to TRBD2 (6 bases). The CDR3 totals 14 residues. V lost 2 bases and J lost 1, with 9 bases in between. The germline V gene has CDR1 SGHRS and CDR2 YFSETQ. The CDR3 DNA is TGCGCCAGCAGCTTCCGCGGGACCCAAGAGACCCAGTACTTC. Its protein is CASSFRGTQETQYF.

The chain employs TRBV5-1 and TRBJ2-7; D may be TRBD1 (6 bases). The CDR3 loop spans 15 amino acids. The V end lost 2 bases, the J end lost 2 bases, and 14 bases lay between the germline ends. Germline loops: CDR1 SGHRS, CDR2 YFSETQ. The CDR3 reads CASSLGGTQTYEQYF. As DNA, the CDR3 is TGCGCCAGCAGCTTAGGTGGGACACAAACCTACGAGCAGTACTTC.

This sequence joins TRBV4-1 and TRBJ2-2; D might be TRBD1 (6 bases). CDR3 length equals 14 residues. CDR1 and CDR2 from the germline V gene are MGHRA and YSYEKL. With 7 bases removed from V and 7 bases from J, the gap between germline ends came to 16 bases. The CDR3 DNA is TGCGCCAGCACCAATATTTTAGGGGGCGGGGAGCTGTTTTTT. Protein: CASTNILGGGELFF.

This chain joins TRBV5-8 and TRBJ2-3; maybe TRBD1 (6 bases). The V gene lost 2 bases and the J gene lost 0 bases, with 13 bases spanning the gap. CDR1 and CDR2 from the germline V gene are SGHTS and YDEGEE. The CDR3 extends over 16 amino acids. The CDR3 DNA sequence: TGTGCCAGCAGCTTAGTGGGGGCGCATAGCACAGATACGCAGTATTTT. This sequence encodes CASSLVGAHSTDTQYF.

The V and J genes are TRBV6-5 and TRBJ2-7; 7 nucleotides match TRBD2. V was pared by 0 bases and J by 2 bases, with 4 bases of the junction left unmatched. CDR1 is MNHEY, CDR2 SVGAGI, per germline. This CDR3 contains 15 residues. The CDR3 DNA reads TGTGCCAGCAGTTACTCCGGGGGAGGGACCTACGAGCAGTACTTC. Translation: CASSYSGGGTYEQYF.

The chain employs TRBV6-1 and TRBJ1-5; no clear D gene. The CDR3 runs 13 residues. Per germline, CDR1 MNHNS and CDR2 SASEGT. V was clipped by 8 bases and J by 7 bases, with 15 bases between them. The CDR3 reads CASGIVGEQPQHF. CDR3 nucleotide sequence: TGTGCCAGCGGGATCGTCGGGGAACAGCCCCAGCATTTT.

DNA for the CDR3: TGTGCCAGCAGTATAGACTACCGACTCCAAGAGACCCAGTACTTC. It specifies CASSIDYRLQETQYF. V gene TRBV6-6 combines with J gene TRBJ2-5; possibly TRBD2 for D (5 bases). CDR3 length equals 15 residues. Trimming took off 5 bases at V and 1 base at J, with 14 bases between the two ends. The V gene's germline CDR1 is MNHNY and CDR2 SVGAGI (reference sequence).

The V and J genes are TRBV19 and TRBJ2-3; TRBD2 matches at 9 bases. The junction had 6 bases not matched to a gene; V was cut back by 3 bases and J by 5 bases. The CDR3 runs 15 residues. Per germline, CDR1 LNHDA and CDR2 SQIVND (reference sequence). CDR3 region: CASSILAGHIDTQYF. CDR3 sequence (DNA): TGTGCCAGTAGTATTCTAGCGGGGCACATAGATACGCAGTATTTT.

The rearrangement joins TRBV27 to TRBJ1-2; the match to TRBD1 covers 10 bases. Per the germline V gene, CDR1 is MNHEY and CDR2 is SMNVEV (reference sequence). The CDR3 loop spans 14 amino acids. V lost 6 bases to trimming and J lost 2 bases; unmatched junction nucleotides: 3. The CDR3 reads CASSQGQGNYGYTF. The DNA of the CDR3 is TGTGCCAGCAGCCAGGGACAGGGGAACTATGGCTACACCTTC.

V usage is TRBV7-9 and J usage is TRBJ2-2; the D gene is possibly TRBD2 (5 bases). This CDR3 is built from 18 residues. V lost 4 bases, J lost 5 bases, and 23 bases lay in between. Germline-derived CDR1 and CDR2 are SEHNR and FQNEAQ (reference sequence). CDR3 residues: CASSSTKILVPHTGELFF. The CDR3 bases are TGTGCCAGCAGCTCGACCAAGATACTAGTTCCGCATACCGGGGAGCTGTTTTTT.

This clone has only one observation. The gene calls are TRBV6-6 and TRBJ2-1, with a tentative D call TRBD2 (7 bases). Germline CDR1 reads MNHNY; CDR2 reads SVGAGI (reference sequence). The CDR3 loop spans 15 amino acids. The V gene lost 5 bases and the J gene lost 4 bases, with 15 bases spanning the gap. The CDR3 loop is CASSPGGGYYNEQFF. CDR3 coding DNA: TGTGCCAGCAGTCCCGGCGGGGGCTATTACAATGAGCAGTTCTTC.

The chain has TRBV7-8 and TRBJ1-1; a possible D gene is TRBD1 (6 bases). The length of the CDR3 is 15 residues. Germline CDR1 reads SGHVS; CDR2 reads FQNEAQ. Trimming pared 1 base from V and 4 bases from J, leaving 13 bases between. The CDR3 coding sequence is TGTGCCAGCAGCTTAGGAGGGGGTGGCGGCACTGAAGCTTTCTTT. Residues: CASSLGGGGGTEAFF.

The gene calls are TRBV5-1 and TRBJ2-7; possible D gene TRBD2, 5 bases. The CDR3 extends over 15 amino acids. CDR1 SGHRS and CDR2 YFSETQ come from the germline V gene. V gave up 0 bases and J gave up 0 bases, with 10 bases separating them. The CDR3 protein is CASSLATTTSYEQYF. CDR3 coding DNA: TGCGCCAGCAGCTTGGCAACGACTACCTCCTACGAGCAGTACTTC.

The chain couples TRBV25-1 to TRBJ2-1, with 14 bases aligning to TRBD2. Germline-derived CDR1 and CDR2 are MGHDK and SYGVNS. V gave up 5 bases and J gave up 7 bases; unmatched junction bases: 10. The CDR3 has 17 amino acids. The CDR3 DNA is TGTGCCAGCAGTCCTCGCCGGGGGACTAGCGGGGGAAATGAGCAGTTCTTC. Encoded protein: CASSPRRGTSGGNEQFF.

The rearrangement uses TRBV6-6 and TRBJ1-5; possibly TRBD1 for D (6 bases). This CDR3 spans 15 amino acids. Germline assignment: CDR1 MNHNY and CDR2 SVGAGI (reference sequence). Trimming shortened V by 0 bases and J by 0 bases, and 6 bases separated the two germline ends. CDR3 DNA: TGTGCCAGCAGTTACTCGACAGGTAGCAATCAGCCCCAGCATTTT. It codes for CASSYSTGSNQPQHF.

The genes are TRBV6-5 and TRBJ1-2; 10 positions match TRBD1. The CDR3 runs to 14 residues. The V gene's germline CDR1 is MNHEY and CDR2 SVGAGI. With V trimmed by 5 bases and J by 5 bases, 5 bases remained unmatched. DNA for the CDR3: TGTGCCAGCAGTAACGGACAGGGGGTGTATGGCTACACCTTC. This encodes CASSNGQGVYGYTF.

This clone was counted once. The V call is TRBV7-2, the J call TRBJ2-7, with 7 bases matching TRBD2. Germline CDR1 and CDR2: SGHTA and FQGNSA. This CDR3 contains 15 residues. The V and J ends lost 5 bases and 3 bases, in that order; junction bases with no gene match: 10. CDR3 amino acids: CASSPRGGRFYEQYF. The CDR3 coding sequence is TGTGCCAGCAGCCCCCGCGGGGGTCGGTTCTACGAGCAGTACTTC.

V is TRBV5-6 and J is TRBJ2-2; D is perhaps TRBD2 (6 bases). V was trimmed by 4 bases and J by 5 bases, leaving 15 bases between them. Germline loops: CDR1 SGHDT, CDR2 YYEEEE. CDR3 length: 15 amino acids. The CDR3 bases are TGTGCCAGCAGCCGAGTGGGAGGAATTACCGGGGAGCTGTTTTTT. Its protein product is CASSRVGGITGELFF.

V gene TRBV10-1 combines with J gene TRBJ1-2; possible D gene TRBD1, 5 bases. This CDR3 is 13 amino acids long. Germline lookup yields CDR1 WNHNN and CDR2 SYGVQD (reference sequence). Trimming shortened V by 3 bases and J by 6 bases, and 11 bases separated the two germline ends. This CDR3 is CASSDRQKDGYTF. CDR3 sequence (DNA): TGCGCCAGCAGTGATCGACAGAAAGATGGCTACACCTTC.

Written as DNA, the CDR3 is TGTGCCAGCAGATTACAGGGGGCATCCTACGAGCAGTACTTC. As protein: CASRLQGASYEQYF. The chain is built from TRBV6-5 and TRBJ2-7, with TRBD1 matching over 9 bases. From germline, CDR1 is MNHEY and CDR2 SVGAGI. Losses at the gene ends were 6 bases for V and 1 base for J; bases not matched to a gene: 4. The CDR3 contains 14 residues.

J is TRBJ2-7 and V is TRBV27; 7 bases fit TRBD1. CDR1 is MNHEY, CDR2 SMNVEV, per germline (reference sequence). This CDR3 is built from 14 residues. Trimming at V came to 2 bases and at J to 2 bases, leaving 3 bases not matched to a gene. The CDR3 nucleotides read TGTGCCAGCAGTTTAACAGGGGCGGCCTACGAGCAGTACTTC. It specifies CASSLTGAAYEQYF.